A selection of T cell receptor beta chains follows, all from one sample in a study of T cells in Graves' hyperthyroidism and ophthalmopathy. TCRdb ran MiXCR on the multiplex PCR reads and lists one entry per CDR3 protein. The data contain approximately 870,000 distinct CDR3 sequences, more than 30% of them singletons. The specimen sequenced was blood. The receptors here all came from a man younger than 30 with Graves' hyperthyroidism. Each CDR3 is given with its conserved first and last residue. The D gene is left open where the match is weak. Part of the rows lack a size; the others show once, few, many or a class for expanded clones.

>TRBJ2-7|TRBV9|few|TRBD2
TGTGCCAGTTCGACTAGCGGGGAGCGAGAGCAGTACTTC
CASSTSGEREQYF
>TRBJ2-5|TRBV10-3|.|.
TGTGCCATCAGTGAGGGAAGGGGACCAGAGACCCAGTACTTC
CAISEGRGPETQYF
>TRBJ1-1|TRBV29-1|many|.
TGCAGCTCAACTCGGGCAAACACTGAAGCTTTCTTT
CSSTRANTEAFF
>TRBJ2-1|TRBV7-3|.|TRBD2
TGTGCCAGCAGCTTCGGGACTAGCGGGGGTTACAATGAGCAGTTCTTC
CASSFGTSGGYNEQFF
>TRBJ1-1|TRBV10-3|many|TRBD1
TGTGCCATCTCCGGACAGGGTGGGACTGAAGCTTTCTTT
CAISGQGGTEAFF
>TRBJ2-7|TRBV9|few|TRBD1
TGTGCCAGCAGCCGCACCGGGACAGGGAGCTCCTACGAGCAGTACTTC
CASSRTGTGSSYEQYF
>TRBJ2-7|TRBV29-1|many|TRBD2
TGCAGCGTTGACGCTAGCGGGGAGGCCGAGCAGTACTTC
CSVDASGEAEQYF
>TRBJ2-7|TRBV19|.|.
TGTGCCAGTAGTGGGAACGACTACGAGCAGTACTTC
CASSGNDYEQYF
>TRBJ2-5|TRBV19|.|.
TGTGCCAGTAGTATTTCAGGTGTAGGGACCCAGTACTTC
CASSISGVGTQYF
>TRBJ2-2|TRBV12-3/TRBV12-4|.|.
TGTGCCAGCAGTTTCGGGGAAATCACCGGGGAGCTGTTTTTT
CASSFGEITGELFF
>TRBJ1-5|TRBV29-1|many|TRBD1
TGCAGCGTTTCGGACAGGGAATATCAGCCCCAGCATTTT
CSVSDREYQPQHF
>TRBJ1-1|TRBV12-5|.|.
TGTGCTAGTGGTTTGGAGCGGGGGCGTATAAGCACTGAAGCTTTCTTT
CASGLERGRISTEAFF
>TRBJ2-3|TRBV2|few|.
TGTGCCAGCAGTACAGGGTCTAGCACAGATACGCAGTATTTT
CASSTGSSTDTQYF
>TRBJ1-2|TRBV20-1|many|.
TGCAGTGCTAGAGAGGGACGGCGATGGTATGGCTACACCTTC
CSAREGRRWYGYTF
>TRBJ1-1|TRBV15|.|.
TGTGCCACCAGCAGCCAGACAGGCCACGGAATTGAAGCTTTCTTT
CATSSQTGHGIEAFF
>TRBJ2-5|TRBV2|many|.
TGTGCCAGCAGTGCCCTCCCCCGGAAAAGCGAGACCCAGTACTTC
CASSALPRKSETQYF
>TRBJ1-6|TRBV4-1|few|TRBD1
TGCGCCAGCAGCCAAGCACCAGGGGGCATGGATTCACCCCTCCACTTT
CASSQAPGGMDSPLHF
>TRBJ2-5|TRBV10-2|many|TRBD1
TGCGCCACCTCCCACAGGGGGCGGGAGACCCAGTACTTC
CATSHRGRETQYF
>TRBJ1-3|TRBV2|.|TRBD1
TGTGCCAGCAGAGACAGGGCCGGCTACACCATATATTTT
CASRDRAGYTIYF
>TRBJ1-1|TRBV29-1|many|.
TGCAGCGTGGGGCCGTGGCTGAACACTGAAGCTTTCTTT
CSVGPWLNTEAFF
>TRBJ2-7|TRBV19|many|TRBD1
TGTGCCAGTAGTATCAGGGGGCGCAACTCCTACGAGCAGTACTTC
CASSIRGRNSYEQYF
>TRBJ1-3|TRBV12-3/TRBV12-4|few|.
TGTGCCAGCAGTGCAGGGGCCCCCTCTGGAAACACCATATATTTT
CASSAGAPSGNTIYF
>TRBJ1-5|TRBV7-8|.|.
TGTGCCAGCAGCTCTGAAGGAGAATCCAATCAGCCCCAGCATTTT
CASSSEGESNQPQHF
>TRBJ1-3|TRBV15|many|.
TGTGCCACCACAGAACGGGGCCGAAACACCATATATTTT
CATTERGRNTIYF
>TRBJ1-1|TRBV13|.|TRBD1
TGTGCCAGCAGCTTAGAGGACAGGGAAGAAGCTTTCTTT
CASSLEDREEAFF
>TRBJ2-5|TRBV2|.|.
TGTGCCAGCAGTGCTAACCGGGACACCAAAGAGACCCAGTACTTC
CASSANRDTKETQYF
>TRBJ2-7|TRBV20-1|many|.
TGCAGTGCTAGTGACACAGGCTACGAGCAGTACTTC
CSASDTGYEQYF
>TRBJ1-1|TRBV7-9|few|.
TGTGCCAGCAGCTTAAGTAACCCGCTAGTAGCTTTCTTT
CASSLSNPLVAFF
>TRBJ1-4|TRBV9|.|.
TGTGCCAGCAGCGTAGGGGGAGGCTCTGGAAAACTGTTTTTT
CASSVGGGSGKLFF
>TRBJ1-3|TRBV7-8|.|.
TGTGCCAGCAGCTTACTTGTAGCGGGATATGGAAACACCATATATTTT
CASSLLVAGYGNTIYF
>TRBJ1-2|TRBV19|.|TRBD1
TGTGCCAGTAGTATGGCGGGACAGGACCGAAACTATGGCTACACCTTC
CASSMAGQDRNYGYTF
>TRBJ1-5|TRBV7-2|few|.
TGTGCCAGCAGCCCTCTCTCTCAGCCCCAGCATTTT
CASSPLSQPQHF
>TRBJ1-3|TRBV15|.|.
TGTGCCACCGTGGGGTCTGGAAACACCATATATTTT
CATVGSGNTIYF
>TRBJ1-1|TRBV19|many|.
TGTGCCAGTAGTATGTGGACGGGGAACACTGAAGCTTTCTTT
CASSMWTGNTEAFF
>TRBJ2-6|TRBV24-1|.|.
TGTGCCACCAGTGAACCAGGGGCCAACGTCCTGACTTTC
CATSEPGANVLTF
>TRBJ2-2|TRBV5-4|.|.
TGTGCCAGCAGCACTGGACAGCGCTCCGGGGAGCTGTTTTTT
CASSTGQRSGELFF
>TRBJ2-5|TRBV9|many|.
TGTGCCAGCAGCGTACAGGGCTGGGAAGAGACCCAGTACTTC
CASSVQGWEETQYF
>TRBJ2-2|TRBV7-7|few|TRBD2
TGTGCTAGCAGCTCACCTAGCGGGGTAAACACCGGGGAGCTGTTTTTT
CASSSPSGVNTGELFF
>TRBJ1-1|TRBV5-1|few|.
TGCGCCAGCAGCCTGACGGGGGGGGTTAGCACTGAAGCTTTCTTT
CASSLTGGVSTEAFF
>TRBJ2-7|TRBV7-2|once|.
TGTGCCAACAGGGTCCGGGGAGAGCAGTACTTC
CANRVRGEQYF